The 18 T cell receptor beta chains reported below all come from one sample, sequenced in a study of blood T cell repertoires in COVID-19. The data were produced by immunoSEQ multiplex PCR, yet TCRdb's version contains in-frame clones alone and is incomplete. The top ten hold about an eighth of the sample, which has some 130,000 clones, more than 60% seen once. Sequencing was carried out using peripheral blood. The receptors here all came from a man aged 80 or over with acute or convalescent COVID-19.

CDR3 in amino acids: CASSRTYRGVDEKLFF. The CDR3 coding sequence is TGTGCCAGCTCGCGCACTTACAGGGGAGTGGATGAAAAACTGTTTTTT. The V gene is TRBV18, the J gene TRBJ1-4; TRBD1 matches at 7 bases. Germline lookup yields CDR1 KGHSH and CDR2 LQKENI. The CDR3 is 16 residues long. J lost 6 bases, V lost 6 bases, and 13 bases had no gene match.

The chain couples TRBV11-3 to TRBJ2-2, with D possibly TRBD1 on 5 matching bases. Deletions cut 5 bases from V and 3 bases from J, with 13 bases between. Germline CDR1 and CDR2: SGHNT and YENEEA. The CDR3 length is 15 residues. The CDR3 sequence: CASSPDMGYTGELFF. The CDR3 bases are TGTGCCAGCAGCCCGGACATGGGTTACACCGGGGAGCTGTTTTTT.

The V call is TRBV9, the J call TRBJ2-7; TRBD2 matches 14 bases. The CDR3 length is 16 residues. CDR1 and CDR2 (germline): SGDLS, YYNGEE. V shed 3 bases and J 4 bases; nucleotides not matched to a gene: 6. CDR3 region: CASSAGLAGVGYEQYF. The CDR3 coding sequence is TGTGCCAGCAGCGCGGGACTAGCGGGGGTTGGATACGAGCAGTACTTC.

The chain uses TRBV7-2 and TRBJ1-1; 8 bases match TRBD1. CDR1 and CDR2 (germline): SGHTA, FQGNSA. V was pared by 5 bases and J by 5 bases, with 13 bases of the junction left unmatched. CDR3 length: 16 amino acids. CDR3 nucleotides: TGTGCCAGCAGCACTTCATCTGGACAGGGAGGGACTGAAGCTTTCTTT. Protein: CASSTSSGQGGTEAFF. The variable domain in full, completed from reference TRBV7-2 and TRBJ1-1, reads GAGVSQSPSNKVTEKGKDVELRCDPISGHTALYWYRQSLGQGLEFLIYFQGNSAPDKSGLPSDRFSAERTGGSVSTLTIQRTQQEDSAVYLCASSTSSGQGGTEAFFGQGTRLTVV.

The chain joins TRBV10-3 to TRBJ2-5; D might be TRBD1 (5 bases). The V end lost 0 bases, the J end lost 3 bases, and 8 bases lay between the germline ends. This CDR3 is built from 14 residues. Per germline, CDR1 ENHRY and CDR2 SYGVKD. The CDR3 sequence is CAISESQGKETQYF. DNA of the CDR3: TGTGCCATCAGTGAGTCCCAGGGTAAAGAGACCCAGTACTTC.

This chain connects TRBV7-8 to TRBJ2-3, with TRBD2 matching 8 bases. The CDR3 totals 14 residues. Trimming at V came to 5 bases and at J to 2 bases, leaving 3 bases not matched to a gene. Germline CDR1 and CDR2: SGHVS and FQNEAQ. Here the CDR3 reads CASSGTRITDTQYF. CDR3 bases: TGTGCCAGCAGCGGGACTAGGATCACAGATACGCAGTATTTT.

The count of this clone is one. The chain recombines TRBV7-2 with TRBJ1-1, with D uncertain. CDR1 SGHTA and CDR2 FQGNSA come from the germline V gene. The germline V and J ends were trimmed by 5 bases and 4 bases, with 17 bases remaining between them. The CDR3 has 15 amino acids. CDR3 sequence: CASSRREGRATEAFF. The DNA for the CDR3 is TGTGCCAGCAGCCGCCGCGAAGGGCGGGCCACTGAAGCTTTCTTT.

This chain links TRBV11-1 with TRBJ2-5; 9 bases map to TRBD2. Germline V gene data show CDR1 as SGHAT and CDR2 as FQDESV (reference sequence). With V trimmed by 5 bases and J by 9 bases, 16 bases remained unmatched. This CDR3 is built from 16 residues. CDR3 nucleotide sequence: TGTGCCAGCAGCCTAGGGTCTCTAGCGGGGAAGCTTCCCCAGTACTTC. This translates into CASSLGSLAGKLPQYF.

This clone was detected only a few times. The CDR3 sequence is CASSQQTGANNQPQHF. In nucleotides, the CDR3 is TGCGCCAGCAGCCAACAGACAGGGGCCAACAATCAGCCCCAGCATTTT. The chain is built from TRBV4-1 and TRBJ1-5; TRBD1 matches at 8 bases. The V and J ends lost 2 bases and 3 bases, in that order; junction bases with no gene match: 6. Germline values: CDR1 MGHRA, CDR2 YSYEKL. This CDR3 comprises 16 residues.

The chain combines TRBV29-1 with TRBJ1-2; TRBD1 agrees at 7 bases. V shed 6 bases and J 5 bases; nucleotides not matched to a gene: 12. Germline V gene lookup returns CDR1 SQVTM and CDR2 ANQGSEA. This CDR3 has 14 residues. The chain's CDR3 is CSVSRGDRVYGYTF. In nucleotides, the CDR3 is TGCAGCGTCTCCCGAGGCGACAGGGTATATGGCTACACCTTC. Using reference TRBV29-1 and TRBJ1-2 for the parts outside the CDR3, the full variable domain is SAVISQKPSRDICQRGTSLTIQCQVDSQVTMMFWYRQQPGQSLTLIATANQGSEATYESGFVIDKFPISRPNLTFSTLTVSNMSPEDSSIYLCSVSRGDRVYGYTFGSGTRLTVV.

This clone appeared a few times. The chain combines TRBV30 with TRBJ1-1; D gene ambiguous. The germline V and J ends were trimmed by 1 base and 2 bases, with 17 bases remaining between them. CDR1 and CDR2 (germline): GTSNPN, SVGIG (reference sequence). The CDR3 runs to 16 residues. CDR3 coding DNA: TGTGCCTGGAGTGAGGCCAGGAGGGCAGGTAACACTGAAGCTTTCTTT. Its protein is CAWSEARRAGNTEAFF.

This rearrangement joins TRBV18 to TRBJ2-7, with a weak D call TRBD1 (6 bases). V was trimmed by 1 base and J by 13 bases, leaving 20 bases between them. The CDR3 covers 14 residues. CDR1 and CDR2 from the germline V gene are KGHSH and LQKENI. The CDR3 DNA sequence: TGTGCCAGCTCACCACGGAGACAGGCCACCTTACAATACTTC. Translating gives CASSPRRQATLQYF.

In DNA form, the CDR3 reads TGCACCCCCACAGCACTCCAGTACTTC. Its translation is CTPTALQYF. The genes are TRBV20-1 and TRBJ2-5; D remains unclear. The CDR3 length is 9 residues. Germline lookup yields CDR1 DFQATT and CDR2 SNEGSKA (reference sequence).

A few counts support this clone. The V and J genes are TRBV2 and TRBJ1-6, with D possibly matching TRBD1 (6 bases). This CDR3 comprises 13 residues. The V gene's germline CDR1 is SNHLY and CDR2 FYNNEI. V was pared by 1 base and J by 13 bases, with 11 bases between. The CDR3 DNA follows: TGTGCCAGCAGTGAAGAGTCAGGGGATCCCCTCCACTTT. Translation gives CASSEESGDPLHF.

This clone was observed a handful of times. The rearrangement uses TRBV7-2 and TRBJ2-3; D might be TRBD1 (6 bases). CDR1 and CDR2 from the germline V gene are SGHTA and FQGNSA. CDR3 length: 16 amino acids. V lost 5 bases, J lost 1 base, and 16 bases lay in between. As DNA, the CDR3 is TGTGCCAGCAGCCCCTCCCTGGGGGCTGGCACAGATACGCAGTATTTT. As protein: CASSPSLGAGTDTQYF.

J is TRBJ2-7 and V is TRBV12-3 or TRBV12-4, with no clear D. The CDR3 spans 12 residues. Trimming left V 2 bases short and J 4 bases short, with 6 bases between. CDR3 amino acids: CASSLLAYEQYF. CDR3 coding DNA: TGTGCCAGCAGTTTACTGGCATACGAGCAGTACTTC.

This clone is a singleton in its sample. The chain recombines TRBV7-2 with TRBJ1-2, with D perhaps matching TRBD1 (5 bases). The CDR3 length is 13 residues. V was pared by 5 bases and J by 5 bases, with 12 bases between. The germline CDR1 and CDR2 sequences are SGHTA and FQGNSA. CDR3: CASSRGGWYGYTF. Here the CDR3 DNA reads TGTGCCAGCAGCCGGGGGGGTTGGTATGGCTACACCTTC.

CDR3 protein: CSGSTPIGSTWEQFF. The CDR3, as DNA: TGCAGCGGGTCTACCCCTATCGGGTCTACATGGGAGCAGTTCTTC. The V call is TRBV29-1, the J call TRBJ2-1; no reliable D call. V dropped 7 bases and J dropped 10 bases, with 26 bases sitting between them. The CDR3 runs 15 residues. Germline CDR1 and CDR2: SQVTM and ANQGSEA.